One sample yielded the 20 T cell receptor beta chains listed below, sequenced in a study of vaccination and CD4 T cells after COVID-19. Treatment reported: roughly ten-day PBMC culture with coronavirus spike peptide pools or control peptides (ViraFEST assay). Their specific antigens are unknown. Sequence data for DNA of cultured CD4+ T cells were generated by the Oncomine TCR Beta short-read assay. TCRdb used MiXCR to reprocess the PCR reads, holding one entry per CDR3 protein. The table lists approximately 14,000 distinct CDR3 sequences, approximately 53% of them singletons. The sample consisted of CD4+ T cells from blood, cultured in vitro. All receptors derive from a human donor who had recovered from COVID-19.

This clonotype was counted only a few times. The chain has TRBV6-2 or TRBV6-3 and TRBJ1-5, with D perhaps matching TRBD1 (5 bases). The CDR3 length is 14 residues. V lost 0 bases and J lost 6, with 9 bases in between. Germline V lookup: CDR1 MNHEY, CDR2 SVGEGT. In nucleotides, the CDR3 is TGTGCCAGCAGTTACTCGACAGACACTCAGCCCCAGCATTTT. Translation: CASSYSTDTQPQHF.

This clonotype was seen a handful of times. The rearrangement uses TRBV10-3 and TRBJ2-7; 8 nucleotides agree with TRBD1. The germline gives CDR1 ENHRY, CDR2 SYGVKD. The J segment lost 3 bases and the V segment lost 2 bases, leaving 9 bases of the junction unmatched. This CDR3 has 16 amino acids. Here the CDR3 reads CAISEPGQGGGYEQYF. The CDR3 bases are TGTGCCATCAGTGAGCCCGGACAGGGCGGTGGCTACGAGCAGTACTTC.

The chain couples TRBV19 to TRBJ2-5, with D unclear. The CDR3 is 12 residues long. Germline V gene sequence: CDR1 LNHDA, CDR2 SQIVND (reference sequence). V lost 8 bases to trimming and J lost 3 bases, with 10 bases between them. Written as DNA, the CDR3 is TGTGCCAGTGGGATCTACGAAGAGACCCAGTACTTC. Amino acid sequence: CASGIYEETQYF.

The chain combines TRBV18 with TRBJ1-2; D gene unclear. CDR1 and CDR2 from the germline V gene are KGHSH and LQKENI. The V end was cut by 6 bases, the J end by 4 bases, with 12 bases between. The CDR3 has 13 residues. CDR3 sequence reads: CASSKEPVYGYTF. The CDR3 coding sequence is TGTGCCAGCTCGAAAGAACCTGTCTATGGCTACACCTTC. The full variable domain, completed using reference TRBV18 and TRBJ1-2, is NAGVMQNPRHLVRRRGQEARLRCSPMKGHSHVYWYRQLPEEGLKFMVYLQKENIIDESGMPKERFSAEFPKEGPSILRIQQVVRGDSAAYFCASSKEPVYGYTFGSGTRLTVV.

This clonotype has only a few counts. The chain combines TRBV7-2 with TRBJ1-2, with 7 nucleotides matching TRBD1. Germline V gives CDR1 SGHTA, CDR2 FQGNSA. CDR3 length: 15 residues. V lost 8 bases, J lost 0 bases, and 9 bases stayed unmatched. The CDR3 bases are TGTGCCAGCGTCCCGGGACAGAATCCTAACTATGGCTACACCTTC. Translation: CASVPGQNPNYGYTF.

The gene calls are TRBV28 and TRBJ2-7; D not resolved. Between the trimmed V and J ends, which lost 6 bases and 3 bases, there was a span of 9 bases. Germline V gene lookup returns CDR1 MDHEN and CDR2 SYDVKM. There are 12 residues in the CDR3. CDR3 sequence reads: CASRAVFYEQYF. The CDR3 nucleotides read TGTGCCAGCAGGGCCGTGTTCTACGAGCAGTACTTC. Filled out from reference TRBV28 and TRBJ2-7, the complete variable domain reads DVKVTQSSRYLVKRTGEKVFLECVQDMDHENMFWYRQDPGLGLRLIYFSYDVKMKEKGDIPEGYSVSREKKERFSLILESASTNQTSMYLCASRAVFYEQYFGPGTRLTVT.

The chain is built from TRBV5-4 and TRBJ2-5, with TRBD2 as a possible D gene (5 bases). Trimming took off 3 bases at V and 1 base at J, with 16 bases between the two ends. Germline values: CDR1 SGHNT, CDR2 YYREEE (reference sequence). The CDR3 extends over 16 amino acids. The CDR3 region is CASSWTLSRGQETQYF. Here the CDR3 DNA reads TGTGCCAGCAGCTGGACCCTTTCCCGGGGCCAAGAGACCCAGTACTTC.

This chain joins TRBV7-2 and TRBJ1-2; TRBD1 is a possible D gene (5 bases). Germline V gene sequence: CDR1 SGHTA, CDR2 FQGNSA. Trimming cost V 4 bases and J 4 bases, with 16 bases left between them. This CDR3 spans 15 amino acids. As DNA, the CDR3 is TGTGCCAGCAGCTCTCCCACCGACAGAGCCTATGGCTACACCTTC. It codes for CASSSPTDRAYGYTF.

This clonotype was observed a handful of times. The chain joins TRBV28 to TRBJ1-6, with D perhaps matching TRBD1 (5 bases). CDR1 MDHEN and CDR2 SYDVKM come from the germline V gene. CDR3 size: 14 residues. V was shortened by 0 bases and J by 11 bases, with 11 bases between the two germline ends. The CDR3 nucleotides are TGTGCCAGCAGTTTATGGTCAGGGCAAACACCCCTCCACTTT. Amino acids: CASSLWSGQTPLHF.

This clonotype showed up just a few times. The chain carries TRBV19 and TRBJ1-6; tentative D call: TRBD1 (5 bases). Germline CDR1 is LNHDA and CDR2 is SQIVND (reference sequence). Deletions cut 5 bases from V and 7 bases from J, with 9 bases between. The CDR3 has 13 residues. DNA of the CDR3: TGTGCCAGTAGTCGGCAGGGAAATTCACCCCTCCACTTT. Amino acid sequence: CASSRQGNSPLHF. Full variable domain (rest looked up from reference TRBV19 and TRBJ1-6): DGGITQSPKYLFRKEGQNVTLSCEQNLNHDAMYWYRQDPGQGLRLIYYSQIVNDFQKGDIAEGYSVSREKKESFPLTVTSAQKNPTAFYLCASSRQGNSPLHFGNGTRLTVT.

V gene TRBV5-1 combines with J gene TRBJ2-7, with D tentatively TRBD2 (5 bases). Trimming shortened V by 0 bases and J by 2 bases, and 9 bases separated the two germline ends. CDR1 and CDR2 from the germline V gene are SGHRS and YFSETQ. The CDR3 length is 14 residues. DNA of the CDR3: TGCGCCAGCAGCTTGGCGGGGAGTCCCTACGAGCAGTACTTC. It specifies CASSLAGSPYEQYF.

This clonotype appeared a few times. The chain uses TRBV7-3 and TRBJ2-2; D is undetermined. The ends were cut back, 6 bases at V and 1 base at J, with 15 bases in the middle. Germline V CDR1 and CDR2: SGHTA, FQGTGA. The CDR3 has 16 amino acids. CDR3 amino acids: CASRPGPAVNTGELFF. CDR3 DNA: TGTGCCAGCAGACCCGGACCGGCGGTGAACACCGGGGAGCTGTTTTTT.

The V gene is TRBV14, the J gene TRBJ2-1, with a tentative D call TRBD2 (6 bases). There are 17 residues in the CDR3. Trimming shortened V by 4 bases and J by 1 base, and 17 bases separated the two germline ends. The germline CDR1 and CDR2 sequences are SGHDN and FVKESK. The CDR3 loop is CASSPYRYSGSYNEQFF. The CDR3 coding sequence is TGTGCCAGCAGCCCCTATAGGTATAGCGGTTCCTACAATGAGCAGTTCTTC.

The V call is TRBV12-3 or TRBV12-4, the J call TRBJ2-5, with 7 bases lining up with TRBD1. This CDR3 comprises 18 residues. The V segment lost 1 base and the J segment 1 base; nucleotides outside the gene matches: 12. The CDR3 spells CASSLGVRQGQSQETQYF. Written as DNA, the CDR3 is TGTGCCAGCAGTTTAGGGGTTAGACAGGGCCAGTCCCAAGAGACCCAGTACTTC.

The chain recombines TRBV14 with TRBJ1-3; no definite D call. This CDR3 is 15 amino acids long. Trimming took off 1 base at V and 0 bases at J, with 7 bases between the two ends. CDR1 is SGHDN and CDR2 is FVKESK in the germline V gene. The CDR3 sequence is CASSQAPPSGNTIYF. CDR3 coding DNA: TGTGCCAGCAGCCAAGCCCCTCCCTCTGGAAACACCATATATTTT.

This chain uses TRBV30 with TRBJ2-1; D may correspond to TRBD1 or TRBD2 (5 bases each). Germline V gives CDR1 GTSNPN, CDR2 SVGIG (reference sequence). CDR3 length: 13 amino acids. V shed 6 bases and J shed 3 bases, with 12 bases lying between them. The CDR3 loop reads CACQRDHYNEQFF. The CDR3 DNA reads TGTGCCTGTCAACGGGACCACTACAATGAGCAGTTCTTC.

The chain combines TRBV2 with TRBJ1-5; D ambiguous. The V gene lost 5 bases and the J gene lost 7 bases, with 18 bases spanning the gap. The germline CDR1 and CDR2 sequences are SNHLY and FYNNEI. The CDR3 is 15 amino acids. CDR3 in amino acids: CASSPDQAFGQPQHF. CDR3 in DNA: TGTGCCAGCAGTCCTGACCAGGCGTTCGGGCAGCCCCAGCATTTT.

This clonotype occurred once. The germline gene is not matched at one end of the junction; a read error may be the cause. The V call is TRBV6-1, the J call TRBJ1-2, with a weak D call TRBD1 (6 bases). Per the germline V gene, CDR1 is MNHNS and CDR2 is SASEGT. This CDR3 is 14 amino acids long. In DNA form, the CDR3 reads TGTGCCGGCAGGGCACAGGGCGCCCCCTCTGGCTACACCTTC. It codes for CAGRAQGAPSGYTF.

The chain recombines TRBV7-6 with TRBJ2-4; D remains ambiguous. From germline, CDR1 is SGHVS and CDR2 FNYEAQ. Trimming stripped 10 bases from V and 2 bases from J, with 15 bases between. The CDR3 is made up of 14 amino acids. CDR3 in DNA: TGTGCCATCAAAAAGACCCTGTCCAAAAACATTCAGTACTTC. The encoded protein is CAIKKTLSKNIQYF.

The chain is built from TRBV5-4 and TRBJ2-2; unclear D gene. V lost 4 bases and J lost 0, with 4 bases in between. In germline, CDR1 is SGHNT, CDR2 YYREEE (reference sequence). The CDR3 has 13 residues. DNA for the CDR3: TGTGCCAGCAGCATTACGAACACCGGGGAGCTGTTTTTT. This translates into CASSITNTGELFF.